This TCR beta chain is drawn from a study of blood T cell repertoires in COVID-19. Study at large: The samples span acute and convalescent COVID-19 from the United States, Italy and Spain. PBMCs, B-cell-depleted T cells, or T cells were the source of the cDNA or gDNA that made up the material.

CDR3 length: 16 amino acids. Trimming at V came to 5 bases and at J to 1 base, leaving 6 bases not matched to a gene. Germline V lookup: CDR1 KGHSH, CDR2 LQKENI. Clones were read by immunoSEQ multiplex PCR, and TCRdb kept only the in-frame ones, dropping some. The sample has 90,000 to 100,000 clones; 70% to 90% are singletons. This TCR was recovered from a man older than 75 with acute or convalescent COVID-19. Sequencing was done on a sample of peripheral blood. The gene calls are TRBV18 and TRBJ2-2; 8 positions agree with TRBD1. The CDR3 nucleotides read TGTGCCAGCTCAGATGGACAGGGACGGAACACCGGGGAGCTGTTTTTT. Translated, it gives CASSDGQGRNTGELFF.